This TCR beta chain stems from a study of T cell responses to AZD1222 COVID-19 vaccine. Germline CDR1 is MDHEN and CDR2 is SYDVKM. The CDR3 is made up of 15 amino acids. Unmatched junction bases numbered 7, after V lost 2 bases and J lost 6 bases. The table came from immunoSEQ multiplex PCR; TCRdb's copy has only in-frame clones and leaves some out. This table holds 130,000 to 150,000 clones, 75% to 95% found once. The rearrangement joins TRBV28 to TRBJ1-2, with TRBD1 matching over 9 bases. The receptor comes from an adult in good health. Sequenced material: peripheral blood, taken on day 0 of MenACWY control vaccination. The CDR3 loop is CASSLTGTGWDGYTF. The CDR3 nucleotides are TGTGCCAGCAGTTTAACCGGGACAGGGTGGGATGGCTACACCTTC.